These 30 T cell receptor beta chains share one sample of origin, sequenced in a study of cytomegalovirus exposure and HLA in healthy donors. The PCR was carried out with 60 Vbeta primers and 13 Jbeta primers. Sequenced by immunoSEQ multiplex PCR; TCRdb stores in-frame clones only, minus some. The table has approximately 130,000 clones, 60% to 80% seen once; the top ten hold around 1.2%. The sequenced material came from PBMCs. These receptors originate from a man in his fifties or sixties in good health and CMV-seronegative.

This clone was counted between two and nine times. J is TRBJ2-7 and V is TRBV5-1; a weak D match, TRBD1 (5 bases). The V end lost 1 base, the J end lost 5 bases, and 7 bases lay between the germline ends. CDR3 size: 12 residues. Germline V gene data show CDR1 as SGHRS and CDR2 as YFSETQ. CDR3 region: CASSLQGNEQYF. In DNA, the CDR3 is TGCGCCAGCAGCTTGCAGGGTAACGAGCAGTACTTC.

The chain has TRBV13 and TRBJ2-5; 10 nucleotides line up with TRBD1. The CDR3 is 16 amino acids. Trimming took 1 base from V and 5 from J; bases not matched to a gene: 7. Germline V gene data show CDR1 as PRHDT and CDR2 as FYEKMQ (reference sequence). CDR3 DNA: TGTGCCAGCAGCTTAGAAGGGACAGGGGCAGCGGAGACCCAGTACTTC. Amino acid sequence: CASSLEGTGAAETQYF.

The rearrangement links TRBV28 to TRBJ1-1; D is ambiguous. Germline values: CDR1 MDHEN, CDR2 SYDVKM. Trimming removed 3 bases from V and 3 bases from J, with 5 bases in between. The CDR3 covers 12 residues. The CDR3 coding sequence is TGTGCCAGCAGTTTGCGAGACACTGAAGCTTTCTTT. Its protein is CASSLRDTEAFF. Variable domain in full (rest from reference TRBV28 and TRBJ1-1): DVKVTQSSRYLVKRTGEKVFLECVQDMDHENMFWYRQDPGLGLRLIYFSYDVKMKEKGDIPEGYSVSREKKERFSLILESASTNQTSMYLCASSLRDTEAFFGQGTRLTVV.

This chain joins TRBV11-2 and TRBJ2-1, with D tentatively TRBD1 (5 bases). CDR1 and CDR2 (germline): SGHAT, FQNNGV. The CDR3 loop spans 19 amino acids. Trimming took 1 base from V and 0 from J, leaving 19 bases between them. The CDR3 is CASSLVTPQDDRSYNEQFF. In nucleotides, the CDR3 is TGTGCCAGCAGCTTAGTCACCCCACAGGATGATCGCTCCTACAATGAGCAGTTCTTC.

The V gene is TRBV6-1, the J gene TRBJ2-1; 7 positions match TRBD2. V dropped 0 bases and J dropped 3; count of bases not matched to a gene: 5. CDR1 is MNHNS and CDR2 is SASEGT in the germline V gene. This CDR3 region has 16 residues. The CDR3 loop reads CASSEAHSGYYNEQFF. The CDR3 nucleotides read TGTGCCAGCAGTGAAGCCCATAGCGGGTACTACAATGAGCAGTTCTTC.

The chain's CDR3 is CASSENSASSSAQYF. DNA for the CDR3: TGTGCCAGCAGTGAAAACTCAGCTAGCTCGTCGGCCCAGTACTTC. The chain links TRBV6-1 to TRBJ2-5; possibly TRBD2 for D (5 bases). The CDR3 has 15 amino acids. Germline assignment: CDR1 MNHNS and CDR2 SASEGT. The germline V and J ends were trimmed by 2 bases and 9 bases, with 19 bases remaining between them.

V is TRBV9 and J is TRBJ1-1; D perhaps matches TRBD1 (5 bases). CDR1 is SGDLS and CDR2 is YYNGEE in the germline V gene. Trimming took off 0 bases at V and 4 bases at J, with 16 bases between the two ends. The CDR3 loop spans 16 amino acids. DNA for the CDR3: TGTGCCAGCAGCGTAGGTGGGGCGATTAGGGGCACTGAAGCTTTCTTT. As protein: CASSVGGAIRGTEAFF.

This clone was observed a single time. This rearrangement joins TRBV28 to TRBJ1-1, with D possibly being TRBD1 (5 bases). The germline V gene has CDR1 MDHEN and CDR2 SYDVKM. Trimming stripped 2 bases from V and 4 bases from J, with 14 bases between. The CDR3 loop spans 15 amino acids. The CDR3 DNA reads TGTGCCAGCAGTTTACAACAGGTTTCTGTCACTGAAGCTTTCTTT. This gives the protein CASSLQQVSVTEAFF.

This clone occurred once. The V and J genes are TRBV6-5 and TRBJ1-3, with D perhaps matching TRBD1 (5 bases). The CDR3 contains 15 residues. Germline CDR1 reads MNHEY; CDR2 reads SVGAGI. Trimming took off 6 bases at V and 2 bases at J, with 14 bases between the two ends. Here the CDR3 DNA reads TGTGCCAGCAGCTCCACAGGTCCGCCTGGAAACACCATATATTTT. Encoded protein: CASSSTGPPGNTIYF.

The V gene is TRBV5-7, the J gene TRBJ1-3, with 7 bases matching TRBD1. TRBV5-7 is given ORF status, its function remaining uncertain. The CDR3 is 17 residues long. Trimming cost V 2 bases and J 0 bases; bases outside gene matches: 8. CDR3: CASSFPTGSRSGNTIYF. DNA for the CDR3: TGTGCCAGCAGCTTTCCGACAGGGAGCCGCTCTGGAAACACCATATATTTT.

The V gene is TRBV6-1, the J gene TRBJ2-7; 9 bases are shared with TRBD2. Trimming at V came to 4 bases and at J to 0 bases, leaving 4 bases not matched to a gene. The CDR3 covers 15 residues. Germline lookup yields CDR1 MNHNS and CDR2 SASEGT. CDR3 nucleotides: TGTGCCAGCAGTGTCTCTAGCGGGGACTCCTACGAGCAGTACTTC. Its translation is CASSVSSGDSYEQYF.

This chain uses TRBV6-5 with TRBJ1-5, with D hard to call. CDR1 is MNHEY and CDR2 is SVGAGI in the germline V gene. V lost 0 bases and J 4 bases, leaving 10 bases between the germline ends. CDR3 length: 15 residues. The CDR3 DNA sequence: TGTGCCAGCAGTTACTCGAATTCTGCGAATCAGCCCCAGCATTTT. Translation: CASSYSNSANQPQHF.

The table lists this clone with a few counts. The V gene is TRBV6-6, the J gene TRBJ1-1, with a weak D call TRBD1 (5 bases). V lost 6 bases, J lost 4 bases, and 15 bases lay in between. Germline lookup yields CDR1 MNHNY and CDR2 SVGAGI (reference sequence). The length of the CDR3 is 14 residues. CDR3 protein: CASRLQATGTEAFF. DNA of the CDR3: TGTGCCAGCAGATTACAGGCGACGGGCACTGAAGCTTTCTTT.

This chain connects TRBV2 to TRBJ1-1; possibly TRBD1 for D (5 bases). The germline V and J ends were trimmed by 5 bases and 2 bases, with 15 bases remaining between them. Germline V gene data show CDR1 as SNHLY and CDR2 as FYNNEI. This CDR3 spans 15 amino acids. The CDR3 bases are TGTGCCAGCAGTACCGACAGCGGGCTAAACACTGAAGCTTTCTTT. Amino acids: CASSTDSGLNTEAFF.

Worth noting for this clone: Distinct nucleotide sequences in the sample also encode this CDR3. The gene calls are TRBV13 and TRBJ2-7, with 8 bases identical to TRBD1. The CDR3 has 16 amino acids. Germline values: CDR1 PRHDT, CDR2 FYEKMQ (reference sequence). The ends lost 0 bases at V and 2 bases at J; junction bases unmatched: 6. CDR3 sequence: CASSLGTGQETYEQYF. The CDR3 region has the DNA TGTGCCAGCAGCTTAGGAACGGGACAGGAGACCTACGAGCAGTACTTC. The whole variable domain, remainder taken from reference TRBV13 and TRBJ2-7, is AAGVIQSPRHLIKEKRETATLKCYPIPRHDTVYWYQQGPGQDPQFLISFYEKMQSDKGSIPDRFSAQQFSDYHSELNMSSLELGDSALYFCASSLGTGQETYEQYFGPGTRLTVT.

V is TRBV15 and J is TRBJ2-7; D not resolved. Germline V gene sequence: CDR1 LNHNV, CDR2 YYDKDF (reference sequence). This CDR3 comprises 15 residues. The V end lost 5 bases, the J end lost 1 base, and 15 bases lay between the germline ends. The CDR3 loop is CATSPAPGVSYEQYF. CDR3 DNA: TGTGCCACCAGCCCGGCTCCAGGCGTATCCTACGAGCAGTACTTC. Full variable domain (remainder filled in from reference TRBV15 and TRBJ2-7): DAMVIQNPRYQVTQFGKPVTLSCSQTLNHNVMYWYQQKSSQAPKLLFHYYDKDFNNEADTPDNFQSRRPNTSFCFLDIRSPGLGDTAMYLCATSPAPGVSYEQYFGPGTRLTVT.

DNA of the CDR3: TGTGCCAGCAGCCCCCTGGTGAGGACAGGGACTTCCGAGCAGTACTTC. Translation: CASSPLVRTGTSEQYF. The V call is TRBV11-2, the J call TRBJ2-7, with 8 bases fitting TRBD1. V gave up 5 bases and J gave up 6 bases; unmatched junction bases: 15. CDR3 length: 16 residues. Germline CDR1 is SGHAT and CDR2 is FQNNGV.

This sequence joins TRBV19 and TRBJ2-2; tentatively, D is TRBD2 (6 bases). The germline gives CDR1 LNHDA, CDR2 SQIVND (reference sequence). The ends were cut back, 4 bases at V and 7 bases at J, with 16 bases in the middle. The CDR3 has 15 amino acids. CDR3 sequence: CASSTSWGGGGELFF. As DNA, the CDR3 is TGTGCCAGTAGTACTAGTTGGGGAGGAGGCGGGGAGCTGTTTTTT.

The chain uses TRBV7-9 and TRBJ2-2; TRBD1 might be the D (6 bases). Trimming cost V 5 bases and J 5 bases, with 15 bases left between them. The CDR3 covers 15 residues. Germline V gene sequence: CDR1 SEHNR, CDR2 FQNEAQ (reference sequence). For the CDR3, the DNA is TGTGCCAGCAGCAATCACAGGGTTGGAACCGGGGAGCTGTTTTTT. The encoded protein is CASSNHRVGTGELFF. Full variable domain (missing parts from reference TRBV7-9 and TRBJ2-2): DTGVSQNPRHKITKRGQNVTFRCDPISEHNRLYWYRQTLGQGPEFLTYFQNEAQLEKSRLLSDRFSAERPKGSFSTLEIQRTEQGDSAMYLCASSNHRVGTGELFFGEGSRLTVL.

The chain carries TRBV27 and TRBJ2-1; 10 bases fit TRBD2. The CDR3 extends over 13 amino acids. CDR1 is MNHEY and CDR2 is SMNVEV in the germline V gene (reference sequence). With V trimmed by 11 bases and J by 8 bases, 9 bases remained unmatched. This CDR3 is CAVGAGGPYEQFF. CDR3 in DNA: TGTGCCGTAGGAGCGGGAGGGCCATATGAGCAGTTCTTC.

The J gene is TRBJ1-2, the V gene TRBV11-2; D is perhaps TRBD1 (5 bases). From germline, CDR1 is SGHAT and CDR2 FQNNGV. V was cut by 4 bases and J by 4 bases, with 22 bases left in between. CDR3 length equals 17 residues. CDR3 sequence: CASSSRGARLLGYGYTF. In DNA form, the CDR3 reads TGTGCCAGCAGCTCCCGCGGGGCCCGGTTGTTGGGCTATGGCTACACCTTC.

This clone was detected once. The CDR3 region is CASSLGRNTIYF. The CDR3 coding sequence is TGTGCCAGCAGCTTAGGGAGGAACACCATATATTTT. The chain carries TRBV7-9 and TRBJ1-3; D is unclear. The germline V gene encodes CDR1 SEHNR and CDR2 FQNEAQ (reference sequence). This CDR3 comprises 12 residues. With 1 base removed from V and 7 bases from J, the gap between germline ends came to 5 bases.

In this sample, this clone turned up a few times. The rearrangement uses TRBV4-1 and TRBJ2-6; D is unresolved. Trimming took 1 base from V and 0 from J, leaving 13 bases between them. CDR1 MGHRA and CDR2 YSYEKL come from the germline V gene. This CDR3 is 18 amino acids long. The CDR3 nucleotides read TGCGCCAGCAGCCAAGGATTGGCCCGATTCTCTGGGGCCAACGTCCTGACTTTC. This encodes CASSQGLARFSGANVLTF.

The chain carries TRBV6-1 and TRBJ1-5, with D uncertain. CDR3 length: 13 residues. Trimming left V 3 bases short and J 5 bases short, with 8 bases between. Germline CDR1 reads MNHNS; CDR2 reads SASEGT. The CDR3 is CASSEREDQPQHF. CDR3 DNA: TGTGCCAGCAGTGAGAGGGAGGATCAGCCCCAGCATTTT.

The chain recombines TRBV14 with TRBJ1-1; tentatively, D is TRBD1 (5 bases). Germline V gives CDR1 SGHDN, CDR2 FVKESK. The CDR3 runs to 13 residues. V was shortened by 5 bases and J by 4 bases, with 11 bases between the two germline ends. The CDR3 spells CASSKGQSTEAFF. CDR3 bases: TGTGCCAGCAGCAAAGGACAAAGCACTGAAGCTTTCTTT.

The V gene is TRBV13, the J gene TRBJ2-7; 7 bases match TRBD1. CDR1 is PRHDT and CDR2 is FYEKMQ in the germline V gene (reference sequence). The CDR3 totals 13 residues. V was pared by 5 bases and J by 2 bases, with 3 bases of the junction left unmatched. As DNA, the CDR3 is TGTGCCAGCAGCGTGGGGACAGCCTACGAGCAGTACTTC. Translating it yields CASSVGTAYEQYF. Full variable domain (remainder filled in from reference TRBV13 and TRBJ2-7): AAGVIQSPRHLIKEKRETATLKCYPIPRHDTVYWYQQGPGQDPQFLISFYEKMQSDKGSIPDRFSAQQFSDYHSELNMSSLELGDSALYFCASSVGTAYEQYFGPGTRLTVT.

This clone was seen a few times. The sample has other DNA sequences that encode this CDR3 too. The chain recombines TRBV6-5 with TRBJ2-1; 11 bases map to TRBD2. The junction had 3 bases not matched to a gene; V was cut back by 5 bases and J by 3 bases. The CDR3 totals 15 residues. From germline, CDR1 is MNHEY and CDR2 SVGAGI. The CDR3 nucleotides are TGTGCCAGCAGTCGCACTAGCGGGAGCTACAATGAGCAGTTCTTC. It codes for CASSRTSGSYNEQFF.

The chain joins TRBV10-2 to TRBJ2-3, with a tentative D call TRBD2 (7 bases). The CDR3 totals 15 residues. The germline V gene has CDR1 WSHSY and CDR2 SAAADI. V lost 11 bases, J lost 0 bases, and 18 bases lay in between. The CDR3 bases are TGCGCCGTAAGAGGGGGGGGAGACAGCACAGATACGCAGTATTTT. It is translated as CAVRGGGDSTDTQYF.

The gene calls are TRBV10-3 and TRBJ1-1; D possibly corresponds to TRBD1 (5 bases). This CDR3 has 17 amino acids. The germline gives CDR1 ENHRY, CDR2 SYGVKD. Trimming pared 3 bases from V and 1 base from J, leaving 18 bases between. CDR3 in amino acids: CAISEPRSGGSNTEAFF. CDR3 nucleotide sequence: TGTGCCATCAGTGAACCAAGATCGGGGGGATCGAACACTGAAGCTTTCTTT.

This clone was detected only a few times. V is TRBV21-1 and J is TRBJ2-3; the table's D gene call, TRBD1, was not cross checked with the DNA. TRBV21-1 is deemed a pseudogene. The CDR3 is made up of 14 amino acids. CDR3 DNA: TGTGCCAGCAGCACAGGGGTTCGCACAGATACGCAGTATTTT. Protein: CASSTGVRTDTQYF.